The entry below describes one T cell receptor (beta chain). Its matching antigen is unknown. This entry comes from a study of CD8 T cells in ankylosing spondylitis. Study-level points and caveats: Certain motif variants had earlier appeared in reactive arthritis synovial fluid and blood. Relatively rare in peripheral blood, disease-linked clones were also CD8+. A motif in TCR beta, a set of under 10 highly homologous variants, appeared characteristic of ankylosing spondylitis blood.

The CDR3 contains 15 residues. Trimming removed 2 bases at V and 4 bases at J, with 14 bases between. CDR1 is MNHEY, CDR2 SVGAGI, per germline. Quantitative 5'-RACE with molecular barcodes was used to make the TCR beta libraries. TCRdb reanalysed the 5' RACE reads using MiXCR and keeps one entry per CDR3 protein. This sample has roughly 100,000 distinct CDR3 sequences, with about 8.5% found just once. The gene calls are TRBV6-5 and TRBJ2-5, with D possibly called TRBD1 or TRBD2 (5 bases each). The TCR comes from a male donor with ankylosing spondylitis or in good health (not recorded which). Sequenced: blood, either unsorted or a sorted T cell fraction (not recorded which). CDR3 loop: CASSYLGARGETQYF. The DNA of the CDR3 is TGTGCCAGCAGTTACCTAGGGGCGAGGGGAGAGACCCAGTACTTC.